This entry lists 29 T cell receptor beta chains sequenced from one sample in a study of blood T cell repertoires in COVID-19. TCRdb's table, derived via immunoSEQ multiplex PCR, lists solely in-frame clones and lacks some. The sample consists of 230,000 or so clones, less than 90% of them appearing once. The sequenced material came from PBMCs or T cells enriched from blood (not recorded which). Source of these receptors: a woman in her twenties or thirties who had recovered from COVID-19.

V and J are TRBV19 and TRBJ1-3; D gene uncertain. With 5 bases removed from V and 1 base from J, the gap between germline ends came to 12 bases. CDR3 size: 15 residues. CDR1 and CDR2 from the germline V gene are LNHDA and SQIVND (reference sequence). The CDR3 protein is CASSLSLRSGNTIYF. DNA of the CDR3: TGTGCCAGTAGTTTGAGTTTGAGATCTGGAAACACCATATATTTT.

The V gene is TRBV4-3, the J gene TRBJ2-7; a weak D match, TRBD1 (7 bases). Trimming pared 0 bases from V and 4 bases from J, leaving 22 bases between. CDR1 and CDR2 from the germline V gene are LGHNA and YSLEER. The CDR3 has 18 residues. DNA of the CDR3: TGCGCCAGCAGCCAAGATCCGGGCCAGGGGGGTCTTGTATACGAGCAGTACTTC. Residues: CASSQDPGQGGLVYEQYF.

This chain links TRBV10-2 with TRBJ2-1; perhaps TRBD2 as D (6 bases). The CDR3 totals 13 residues. Germline V gene lookup returns CDR1 WSHSY and CDR2 SAAADI. V lost 8 bases and J lost 0, with 8 bases in between. The CDR3 DNA follows: TGCGCCAGCGGGGGGAGCTCCTACAATGAGCAGTTCTTC. Residues: CASGGSSYNEQFF.

The gene calls are TRBV5-4 and TRBJ2-7, with D maybe TRBD2 (5 bases). The germline CDR1 and CDR2 sequences are SGHNT and YYREEE (reference sequence). With 4 bases removed from V and 6 bases from J, the gap between germline ends came to 11 bases. There are 12 residues in the CDR3. The CDR3 coding sequence is TGTGCCAGCAGCCGCGGGCTAGGCGAGCAGTACTTC. As protein: CASSRGLGEQYF.

This chain joins TRBV5-1 and TRBJ1-5, with 9 bases fitting TRBD1. The CDR3 is 15 amino acids. With 1 base clipped from V and 4 bases from J, the junction kept 3 bases outside the gene matches. CDR1 and CDR2 from the germline V gene are SGHRS and YFSETQ. CDR3 in amino acids: CASSLTGQGNQPQHF. The DNA of the CDR3 is TGCGCCAGCAGCTTGACGGGACAGGGTAATCAGCCCCAGCATTTT.

To note about this clone: At one of its ends the junction is not consistent with the germline gene, which may arise from a read error. The rearrangement joins TRBV6-5 to TRBJ1-4, with TRBD1 as a possible D gene (6 bases). This CDR3 is 15 amino acids long. Germline V gives CDR1 MNHEY, CDR2 SVGAGI. This CDR3 is CASSNSQGRGEKLFF. The CDR3, as DNA: TGTGCCAGCAGTAACTCGCAGGGGAGAGGGGAAAAACTGTTTTTT.

The chain has TRBV4-3 and TRBJ2-7, with 7 bases fitting TRBD1. This CDR3 is built from 18 residues. The germline V gene has CDR1 LGHNA and CDR2 YSLEER. The junction had 17 bases not matched to a gene; V was cut back by 0 bases and J by 6 bases. The DNA for the CDR3 is TGCGCCAGCAGCCAAGATAGGGGTCGGGGACAGTCCCCTACCGAGCAGTACTTC. Translation: CASSQDRGRGQSPTEQYF.

V usage is TRBV6-5 and J usage is TRBJ2-3; 8 bases are shared with TRBD1. CDR3 length equals 14 residues. J lost 8 bases, V lost 6 bases, and 10 bases had no gene match. Germline V gene sequence: CDR1 MNHEY, CDR2 SVGAGI. CDR3: CASRRDRWVGTQYF. The CDR3 DNA sequence: TGTGCCAGCAGGAGGGACAGGTGGGTGGGTACGCAGTATTTT.

This rearrangement joins TRBV19 to TRBJ2-6, with 10 bases aligning to TRBD2. The CDR3 has 17 amino acids. The J segment lost 1 base and the V segment lost 1 base, leaving 1 base of the junction unmatched. From germline, CDR1 is LNHDA and CDR2 SQIVND (reference sequence). CDR3 DNA: TGTGCCAGTAGTATAGCAGCGGGGGGGTCTGGGGCCAACGTCCTGACTTTC. It yields the protein CASSIAAGGSGANVLTF.

The CDR3, as DNA: TGTGCCATCAGGAAAGGGACAGGGGGTGGCCTGAGCTACACCTTC. Protein sequence: CAIRKGTGGGLSYTF. The chain recombines TRBV10-3 with TRBJ1-2; 11 bases map to TRBD1. The CDR3 has 15 amino acids. V trimming: 6 bases; J trimming: 9 bases; junction bases outside the gene matches: 12. CDR1 and CDR2 (germline): ENHRY, SYGVKD.

This clone appeared a few times. The J gene is TRBJ1-6, the V gene TRBV5-5; 7 bases map to TRBD1. Trimming at V came to 0 bases and at J to 9 bases, leaving 3 bases not matched to a gene. Germline V lookup: CDR1 SGHKS, CDR2 YYEKEE (reference sequence). CDR3 length: 14 residues. CDR3 region: CASSLGQGGSPLHF. The CDR3 DNA sequence: TGTGCCAGCAGCTTGGGACAGGGTGGTTCACCCCTCCACTTT. Drawing the rest from reference TRBV5-5 and TRBJ1-6, the complete variable domain is DAGVTQSPTHLIKTRGQQVTLRCSPISGHKSVSWYQQVLGQGPQFIFQYYEKEERGRGNFPDRFSARQFPNYSSELNVNALLLGDSALYLCASSLGQGGSPLHFGNGTRLTVT.

The sample holds one count of this clone. The gene calls are TRBV6-6 and TRBJ2-1, with TRBD1 as a possible D gene (7 bases). V shed 2 bases and J shed 6 bases, with 17 bases lying between them. This CDR3 region has 16 residues. The germline V gene has CDR1 MNHNY and CDR2 SVGAGI (reference sequence). CDR3 coding DNA: TGTGCCAGCAGTTACGCTGCAGGGGGGCAGCCCAATGAGCAGTTCTTC. This encodes CASSYAAGGQPNEQFF.

The chain links TRBV2 to TRBJ1-1, with no clear D. The CDR3 is 15 amino acids. V was cut by 4 bases and J by 0 bases, with 12 bases left in between. Germline V gene sequence: CDR1 SNHLY, CDR2 FYNNEI. The DNA of the CDR3 is TGTGCCAGCAGTGTATCGGAGAGGATGAACACTGAAGCTTTCTTT. As protein: CASSVSERMNTEAFF. Together with reference TRBV2 and TRBJ1-1, the CDR3 gives the full variable domain: EPEVTQTPSHQVTQMGQEVILRCVPISNHLYFYWYRQILGQKVEFLVSFYNNEISEKSEIFDDQFSVERPDGSNFTLKIRSTKLEDSAMYFCASSVSERMNTEAFFGQGTRLTVV.

In this sample, this clone turned up once. The V call is TRBV19, the J call TRBJ2-7; 10 bases align to TRBD2. CDR1 is LNHDA, CDR2 SQIVND, per germline (reference sequence). V gave up 5 bases and J gave up 4 bases; unmatched junction bases: 14. The CDR3 length is 17 residues. CDR3 in amino acids: CASSQIAGGLIGYEQYF. In DNA form, the CDR3 reads TGTGCCAGTAGTCAAATAGCGGGGGGTCTTATAGGGTACGAGCAGTACTTC.

The chain uses TRBV19 and TRBJ1-5; unclear D gene. The V gene lost 10 bases and the J gene lost 4 bases, with 14 bases spanning the gap. This CDR3 comprises 13 residues. Germline V lookup: CDR1 LNHDA, CDR2 SQIVND (reference sequence). The CDR3, as DNA: TGTGCCACCGGAGGAGGACTTAATCAGCCCCAGCATTTT. It codes for CATGGGLNQPQHF.

Only one count was recorded for this clone. The chain couples TRBV5-6 to TRBJ1-2, with 10 bases fitting TRBD1. J lost 4 bases, V lost 0 bases, and 6 bases had no gene match. Germline CDR1 reads SGHDT; CDR2 reads YYEEEE. The CDR3 is 16 residues long. CDR3 nucleotide sequence: TGTGCCAGCAGCTTGGCGGGGGACAGGGGTAGCTATGGCTACACCTTC. Encoded protein: CASSLAGDRGSYGYTF.

This clone was seen once. The rearrangement joins TRBV13 to TRBJ2-1; 12 positions agree with TRBD2. Per the germline V gene, CDR1 is PRHDT and CDR2 is FYEKMQ (reference sequence). The J segment lost 1 base and the V segment lost 3 bases, leaving 7 bases of the junction unmatched. CDR3 length: 18 residues. CDR3 in amino acids: CASSFLAGGPESYNEQFF. The CDR3 region has the DNA TGTGCCAGCAGCTTCCTAGCGGGGGGGCCTGAGTCCTACAATGAGCAGTTCTTC. Full variable domain (missing parts from reference TRBV13 and TRBJ2-1): AAGVIQSPRHLIKEKRETATLKCYPIPRHDTVYWYQQGPGQDPQFLISFYEKMQSDKGSIPDRFSAQQFSDYHSELNMSSLELGDSALYFCASSFLAGGPESYNEQFFGPGTRLTVL.

V usage is TRBV27 and J usage is TRBJ2-2; D is undetermined. CDR1 MNHEY and CDR2 SMNVEV come from the germline V gene (reference sequence). V was clipped by 3 bases and J by 0 bases, with 2 bases between them. The CDR3 is made up of 13 amino acids. The CDR3: CASSFANTGELFF. Written as DNA, the CDR3 is TGTGCCAGCAGTTTCGCGAACACCGGGGAGCTGTTTTTT.

The V and J genes are TRBV27 and TRBJ1-4; 7 bases fit TRBD1. Germline V gene lookup returns CDR1 MNHEY and CDR2 SMNVEV (reference sequence). The CDR3 totals 15 residues. V dropped 0 bases and J dropped 5; count of bases not matched to a gene: 3. The CDR3 spells CASSLSRTGNEKLFF. In DNA, the CDR3 is TGTGCCAGCAGTTTATCTCGGACAGGCAATGAAAAACTGTTTTTT.

V and J are TRBV21-1 and TRBJ2-1; the table's D call, TRBD2, has no DNA check behind it. TRBV21-1 corresponds to a pseudogene. This CDR3 comprises 11 residues. The CDR3 region is CASSKLFRQFF. The DNA for the CDR3 is TGTGCCAGCAGCAAATTATTCCGGCAGTTCTTC.

This chain connects TRBV3-1 (or the pseudogene TRBV3-2) to TRBJ2-1, with 7 bases that match TRBD2. V trimming: 2 bases; J trimming: 4 bases; junction bases outside the gene matches: 8. The CDR3 consists of 16 residues. In germline, CDR1 is LGHDT, CDR2 YNNKEL (reference sequence). The CDR3 DNA sequence: TGTGCCAGCAGCCAATACCGACTAGCCAAGTACAATGAGCAGTTCTTC. Translated, it gives CASSQYRLAKYNEQFF.

This clone was observed a few times. The V gene is TRBV4-2, the J gene TRBJ1-5; 8 bases agree with TRBD1. The trim removed 1 base at V and 4 bases at J, leaving 6 bases unmatched. The CDR3 sequence is 16 residues long. In germline, CDR1 is LGHNA, CDR2 YNFKEQ. CDR3 sequence: CASSQGGDRTNQPQHF. Here the CDR3 DNA reads TGTGCCAGCAGCCAAGGCGGGGACAGGACAAATCAGCCCCAGCATTTT.

The rearrangement links TRBV15 to TRBJ1-1, with a tentative D call TRBD1 (6 bases). Germline V gene sequence: CDR1 LNHNV, CDR2 YYDKDF (reference sequence). V was clipped by 3 bases and J by 9 bases, with 11 bases between them. The CDR3 covers 12 residues. The CDR3 sequence: CATSRYREQAFF. For the CDR3, the DNA is TGTGCCACCAGCAGGTACAGGGAGCAAGCTTTCTTT.

The chain links TRBV4-3 to TRBJ2-7; D might be TRBD1 (6 bases). V shed 0 bases and J shed 4 bases, with 16 bases lying between them. The CDR3 contains 16 residues. Germline V gives CDR1 LGHNA, CDR2 YSLEER. This CDR3 reads CASSQELTGTLYEQYF. As DNA, the CDR3 is TGCGCCAGCAGCCAAGAGCTCACCGGGACACTTTACGAGCAGTACTTC.

The CDR3 DNA is TGTGCCAGCTCACCGACAGCTACGAACACCGGGGAGCTGTTTTTT. It encodes CASSPTATNTGELFF. The chain uses TRBV18 and TRBJ2-2, with D maybe TRBD1 (5 bases). The V and J ends lost 3 bases and 0 bases respectively, with 8 bases between them. Germline V gene data show CDR1 as KGHSH and CDR2 as LQKENI. This CDR3 comprises 15 residues.

The rearrangement links TRBV7-6 to TRBJ1-3, with D unclear. The V gene's germline CDR1 is SGHVS and CDR2 FNYEAQ. The CDR3 extends over 15 amino acids. With 1 base removed from V and 0 bases from J, the gap between germline ends came to 7 bases. Here the CDR3 DNA reads TGTGCCAGCAGCTTAGGTACTCACTCTGGAAACACCATATATTTT. It translates to CASSLGTHSGNTIYF.

The CDR3 is CASSITRGQRDRETQYF. CDR3 in DNA: TGTGCCAGCAGCATTACCCGGGGCCAGAGGGACAGAGAGACCCAGTACTTC. The rearrangement uses TRBV7-2 and TRBJ2-5; 7 bases map to TRBD1. The CDR3 is made up of 17 amino acids. From germline, CDR1 is SGHTA and CDR2 FQGNSA. The V and J ends lost 5 bases and 4 bases, in that order; junction bases with no gene match: 16.

The rearrangement uses TRBV5-1 and TRBJ1-1; D is undetermined. Germline loops: CDR1 SGHRS, CDR2 YFSETQ. V dropped 7 bases and J dropped 7 bases, with 17 bases sitting between them. The CDR3 consists of 13 residues. CDR3 DNA: TGCGCCAGCCAACTAAGCAGCAGTAATGAAGCTTTCTTT. Its protein product is CASQLSSSNEAFF.

This clone has only one observation. The J gene is TRBJ2-4, the V gene TRBV7-9, with D perhaps TRBD1 (6 bases). CDR3 length: 16 amino acids. The ends were cut back, 0 bases at V and 1 base at J, with 10 bases in the middle. Per the germline V gene, CDR1 is SEHNR and CDR2 is FQNEAQ (reference sequence). The CDR3 spells CASSLAAQGAKNIQYF. DNA of the CDR3: TGTGCCAGCAGCTTAGCTGCTCAGGGGGCCAAAAACATTCAGTACTTC.